This T cell receptor beta chain was sequenced for a study of immune cell composition in non-small cell lung cancer. On this clone itself: As yet, its antigen is unknown.

Template was genomic DNA from frozen, unsorted single-cell suspensions. TCRdb keeps only in-frame clones here, not all; method: immunoSEQ multiplex PCR. This repertoire shows thousands of clones, around 70% found once; its top ten account for about a sixth. The CDR3 consists of 15 residues. V was shortened by 0 bases and J by 2 bases, with 10 bases between the two germline ends. In germline, CDR1 is MGHRA, CDR2 YSYEKL. Study-wide results and limits: Overall clonality, unlike maximal tumour-associated clone frequency, did not predict TIL reactivity. Roughly 82% of squamous and roughly 34% of adenocarcinoma cases had tumour-associated clones >0.5%. Squamous lung tumours showed higher top 10 clone scores and clonality than adenocarcinomas.

Sample: lung tumor tissue. The source is a human donor with non-small cell lung cancer. V is TRBV4-1 and J is TRBJ1-2; D not certain. CDR3 bases: TGCGCCAGCAGCCAAGATAGTACAGTAAACTATGGCTACACCTTC. Translation: CASSQDSTVNYGYTF.